This TCR beta chain appears in the sequencing data of a study of post-analysis software for immune sequencing data. Findings and limits, study-wide: About five TRBV segments, including TRBV5-6, TRBV5-1 and TRBV20-1, were more frequent in patients than controls. Significantly lower normalized Chao1 diversity was found in patients with multiple sclerosis relative to controls.

J was trimmed by 0 bases and V by 5 bases; bases with no gene match: 6. This CDR3 region has 15 residues. Germline-derived CDR1 and CDR2 are SGHTA and FQGNSA. In its sample, this clonotype was seen many times. Its antigen is still unknown. Built from TCR beta cDNA, the libraries had unique molecular identifiers in them. In TCRdb, the PCR reads were re-called with MiXCR into one record per CDR3 protein. The data hold about 190,000 distinct CDR3 sequences, with roughly 30% observed a single time. The sequenced sample consisted of blood. This clonotype was sampled from a girl aged 2 to 17 with multiple sclerosis. The rearrangement joins TRBV7-2 to TRBJ1-2; 7 nucleotides line up with TRBD1. The CDR3 reads CASSPTGQANYGYTF. In DNA, the CDR3 is TGTGCCAGCAGCCCAACAGGACAGGCTAACTATGGCTACACCTTC. The full variable domain, in which reference TRBV7-2 and TRBJ1-2 provide the parts outside the CDR3, is GAGVSQSPSNKVTEKGKDVELRCDPISGHTALYWYRQSLGQGLEFLIYFQGNSAPDKSGLPSDRFSAERTGGSVSTLTIQRTQQEDSAVYLCASSPTGQANYGYTFGSGTRLTVV.